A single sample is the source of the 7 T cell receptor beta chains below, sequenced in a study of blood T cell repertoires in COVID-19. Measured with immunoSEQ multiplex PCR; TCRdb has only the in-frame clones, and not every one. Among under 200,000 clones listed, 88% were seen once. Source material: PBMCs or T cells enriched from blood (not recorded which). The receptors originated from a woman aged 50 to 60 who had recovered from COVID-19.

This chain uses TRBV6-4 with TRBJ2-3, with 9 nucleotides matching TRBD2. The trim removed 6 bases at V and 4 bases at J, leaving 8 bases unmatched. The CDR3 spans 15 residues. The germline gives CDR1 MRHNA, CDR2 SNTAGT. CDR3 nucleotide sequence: TGTGCCAGCAGGCAGCTAGCGGGGAGGGCAGATACGCAGTATTTT. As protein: CASRQLAGRADTQYF.

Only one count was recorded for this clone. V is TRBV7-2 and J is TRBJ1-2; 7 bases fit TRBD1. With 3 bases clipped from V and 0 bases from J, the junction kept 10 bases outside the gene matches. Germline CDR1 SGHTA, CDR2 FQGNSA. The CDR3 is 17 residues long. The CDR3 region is CASSFPGQSGANYGYTF. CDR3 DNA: TGTGCCAGCAGCTTTCCGGGACAGTCTGGAGCTAACTATGGCTACACCTTC.

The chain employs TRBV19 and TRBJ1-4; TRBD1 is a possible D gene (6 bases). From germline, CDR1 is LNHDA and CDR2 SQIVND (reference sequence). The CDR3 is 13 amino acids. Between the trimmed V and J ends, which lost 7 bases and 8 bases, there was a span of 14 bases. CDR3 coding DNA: TGTGCCAGTAATGGGGGCGCCCTGGAAAAACTGTTTTTT. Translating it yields CASNGGALEKLFF.

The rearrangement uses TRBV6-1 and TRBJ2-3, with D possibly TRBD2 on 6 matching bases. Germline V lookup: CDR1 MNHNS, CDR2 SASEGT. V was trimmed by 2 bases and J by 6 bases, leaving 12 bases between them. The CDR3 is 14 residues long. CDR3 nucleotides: TGTGCCAGCAGTGAACAGGGAGGATCGGATACGCAGTATTTT. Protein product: CASSEQGGSDTQYF.

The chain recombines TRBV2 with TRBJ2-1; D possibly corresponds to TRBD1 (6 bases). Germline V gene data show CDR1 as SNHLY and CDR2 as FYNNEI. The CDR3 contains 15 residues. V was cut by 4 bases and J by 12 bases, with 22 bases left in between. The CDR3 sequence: CASSGPEGVLGGQFF. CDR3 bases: TGTGCCAGCAGTGGCCCAGAGGGGGTGTTAGGCGGGCAGTTCTTC.

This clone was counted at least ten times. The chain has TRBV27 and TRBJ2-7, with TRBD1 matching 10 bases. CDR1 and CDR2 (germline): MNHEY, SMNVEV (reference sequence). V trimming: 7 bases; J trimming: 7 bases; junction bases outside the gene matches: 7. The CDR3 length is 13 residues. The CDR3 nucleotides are TGTGCCAGCACGAGACAGGGGGCGCTTGAGCAGTACTTC. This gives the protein CASTRQGALEQYF.

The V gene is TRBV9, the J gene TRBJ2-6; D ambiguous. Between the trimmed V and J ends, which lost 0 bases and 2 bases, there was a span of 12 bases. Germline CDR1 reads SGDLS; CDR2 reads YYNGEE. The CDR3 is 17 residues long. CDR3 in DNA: TGTGCCAGCAGCGTAGATGCAGGAATCACTGGGGCCAACGTCCTGACTTTC. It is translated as CASSVDAGITGANVLTF.